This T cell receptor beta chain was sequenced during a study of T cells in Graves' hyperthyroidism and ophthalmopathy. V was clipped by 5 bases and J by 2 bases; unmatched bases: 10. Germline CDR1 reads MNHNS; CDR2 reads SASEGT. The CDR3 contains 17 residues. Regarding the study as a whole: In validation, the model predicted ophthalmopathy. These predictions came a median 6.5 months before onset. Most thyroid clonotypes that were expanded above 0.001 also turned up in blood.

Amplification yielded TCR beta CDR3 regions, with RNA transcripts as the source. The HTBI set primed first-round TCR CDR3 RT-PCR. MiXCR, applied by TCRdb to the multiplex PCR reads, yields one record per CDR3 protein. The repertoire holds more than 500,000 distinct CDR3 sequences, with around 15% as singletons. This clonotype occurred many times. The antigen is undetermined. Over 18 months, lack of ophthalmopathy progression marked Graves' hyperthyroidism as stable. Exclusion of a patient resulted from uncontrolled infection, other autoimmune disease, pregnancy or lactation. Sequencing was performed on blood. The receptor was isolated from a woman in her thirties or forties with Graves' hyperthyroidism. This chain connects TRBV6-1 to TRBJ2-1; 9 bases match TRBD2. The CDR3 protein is CASSPHGLATPYNEQFF. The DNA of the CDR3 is TGTGCCAGCAGTCCTCATGGACTAGCGACACCCTACAATGAGCAGTTCTTC.